This T cell receptor beta chain was sequenced in a study of T cells expressing NK-cell markers. Overall study results and limits: Questions lingered over whether expanded NKG2C+ T cell clones were HCMV-specific.

CDR3 size: 17 residues. Looked up from germline, CDR1 is SGHTA and CDR2 is FQGNSA. TCRdb re-analyzed the 5' RACE reads; it lists each CDR3 protein once, without DNA. Across around 7,500 distinct CDR3 sequences, the top ten clones capture roughly 10% of the sample. Its frequency marks this clonotype as medium-sized (0.01 to 0.1%). Its antigen is currently unknown. This receptor was obtained from a man younger than 35 in good health. The V gene is TRBV7-2, the J gene TRBJ1-1; TCRdb proposes TRBD1, but this gene call is untestable without DNA. The sample comprised blood T cells: a sorted CD56 or NKG2C T cell subset, CD4+ or CD8+ T cells, or bulk PBMC T cells (not recorded which). The chain's CDR3 is CASSLGGQSDVNTEAFF. Full variable domain (remainder filled in from reference TRBV7-2 and TRBJ1-1): GAGVSQSPSNKVTEKGKDVELRCDPISGHTALYWYRQSLGQGLEFLIYFQGNSAPDKSGLPSDRFSAERTGGSVSTLTIQRTQQEDSAVYLCASSLGGQSDVNTEAFFGQGTRLTVV.